This is a list of T cell receptor beta chains from one sample in a study of blood T cell repertoires in COVID-19. TCRdb's copy holds only in-frame clones and misses some; the assay was immunoSEQ multiplex PCR. The table has 250,000 or so clones, 84% seen once. Sequenced material: peripheral blood. These receptor sequences come from a middle-aged man with acute or convalescent COVID-19. Both conserved end residues are trimmed from each CDR3. The D gene is left open where the match is weak.

len | j_gene | d_gene | v_gene | CDR3aa
13 | TRBJ1-2 | . | TRBV18 | ASSAKQGGFGGYT
14 | TRBJ2-7 | TRBD1 | TRBV6-1 | ASSEASGTGSIEQY
12 | TRBJ2-1 | TRBD2 | TRBV4-1 | ASSQLRELYEQF
14 | TRBJ2-5 | TRBD2 | TRBV7-9 | ASSSITGTSRETQY
12 | TRBJ1-6 | . | TRBV5-1 | ASSRGDGNSPLH
13 | TRBJ2-1 | TRBD2 | TRBV9 | ASSVMAGGINEQF
16 | TRBJ2-1 | TRBD2 | TRBV15 | ATSTPLLSGSLYNEQF
12 | TRBJ2-5 | . | TRBV7-2 | ASSLGRNQETQY
11 | TRBJ1-4 | . | TRBV29-1 | SVRQALNEKLF
12 | TRBJ2-5 | . | TRBV19 | ASSLQGLEETQY
13 | TRBJ1-6 | . | TRBV2 | ASRSPTADNSPLH
12 | TRBJ2-7 | TRBD1 | TRBV28 | ASSLQGTGYEQY
11 | TRBJ1-1 | . | TRBV15 | ATSRGGDREAF
11 | TRBJ2-7 | TRBD1 | TRBV12-3/TRBV12-4 | ASSYGTGVEQY
12 | TRBJ2-7 | TRBD1 | TRBV19 | ASSIRTGEYEQY
14 | TRBJ2-2 | TRBD2 | TRBV4-2 | ASSQGSGGDSGELF
11 | TRBJ2-3 | . | TRBV29-1 | SVAAGLIDTQY
15 | TRBJ1-2 | TRBD1 | TRBV11-3 | ASSLVRDRIFNYGYT
14 | TRBJ2-7 | TRBD1 | TRBV5-4 | ASSLGDSSSSYEQY
13 | TRBJ1-2 | . | TRBV20-1 | SASPGASANYGYT
13 | TRBJ2-7 | . | TRBV2 | ASSEGVSDSYEQY
12 | TRBJ1-1 | . | TRBV5-1 | ASSSEGDGTEAF
13 | TRBJ1-2 | . | TRBV6-6 | ASSQEREPMEGYT
13 | TRBJ1-2 | TRBD1 | TRBV29-1 | SVGGTGNTNYGYT
13 | TRBJ1-2 | TRBD1 | TRBV5-6 | ASSLGTGANYGYT
13 | TRBJ1-5 | . | TRBV10-2 | ASSESWSRSQPQH
10 | TRBJ2-1 | . | TRBV7-3 | ASSLSGSEQF
14 | TRBJ1-2 | . | TRBV6-5 | ASSYAPHVVNYGYT
13 | TRBJ2-1 | TRBD2 | TRBV5-4 | ASTPGGPSNNEQF
10 | TRBJ2-1 | TRBD2 | TRBV18 | ASSLTSGGLF
12 | TRBJ1-2 | . | TRBV19 | ASSIFGEIYGYT
15 | TRBJ2-1 | TRBD1 | TRBV15 | ATSRRGQGRSGSEQF
11 | TRBJ1-2 | . | TRBV5-1 | ASSLAENYGYT
12 | TRBJ1-1 | . | TRBV6-5 | ASSYSSAGTEAF
12 | TRBJ2-3 | TRBD1 | TRBV27 | ASNVQGATDTQY
14 | TRBJ1-1 | TRBD1 | TRBV18 | ASSPFSGQSSTEAF
13 | TRBJ2-2 | . | TRBV5-6 | ASSSSRGNTGELF
13 | TRBJ2-1 | TRBD1 | TRBV9 | ASSDRQGEYNEQF
12 | TRBJ2-1 | . | TRBV6-5 | ASSYEQDYNEQF
13 | TRBJ1-5 | TRBD1 | TRBV3-1/TRBV3-2 | ASSLGQAARQPQH
10 | TRBJ2-7 | . | TRBV2 | ASRGDIYEQY